This TCR beta chain was identified during a study of post-analysis software for immune sequencing data. Study in general: As for disease course, relapsing-remitting, secondary progressive and progressive-relapsing multiple sclerosis were all included. Study results and limitations: Clustering by F measure revealed strong co-clustering among samples prepared together in one batch. Controls had lower frequencies than patients of about five TRBV segments, which included TRBV5-6, TRBV5-1 and TRBV20-1. The normalized Chao1 diversity of multiple sclerosis patients was significantly lower than that of controls.

The authors incorporated unique molecular identifiers into the TCR beta cDNA libraries. Yield was 500,000 or so cDNA molecules from around 1 to 9.1 million T cells. TCRdb reanalysed the PCR reads using MiXCR and keeps one entry per CDR3 protein. In the table there are hundreds of thousands of distinct CDR3 sequences, less than 35% of which are singletons. This clonotype has at least ten counts. Its specificity is not known. V trimming: 5 bases; J trimming: 6 bases; junction bases outside the gene matches: 5. Per germline, CDR1 KGHDR and CDR2 SFDVKD. The CDR3 spans 13 residues. The sequencing input was blood. The sequence derives from a girl aged 10 to 17 with multiple sclerosis. The J gene is TRBJ1-2, the V gene TRBV24-1, with 7 bases fitting TRBD1. Written as DNA, the CDR3 is TGTGCCACCAGTGGACAGGGATTCGATGGCTACACCTTC. As protein: CATSGQGFDGYTF.